The 22 T cell receptor beta chains in this list originate from one sample, sequenced in a study of T cell changes during pregnancy in multiple sclerosis. The repertoire was sequenced with immunoSEQ multiplex PCR; TCRdb's copy has only in-frame clones and lacks some. There are approximately 88,000 clones in the sample; approximately 92% occur only once, and about 2.4% lies in the top ten. This specimen was peripheral blood, taken in the first trimester of pregnancy. All receptors come from a female donor with multiple sclerosis, enrolled in a pregnancy study.

The chain combines TRBV28 with TRBJ2-7; 11 nucleotides match TRBD2. Looked up from germline, CDR1 is MDHEN and CDR2 is SYDVKM. J lost 5 bases, V lost 6 bases, and 9 bases had no gene match. The CDR3 spans 15 residues. As DNA, the CDR3 is TGTGCCAGCAGCCATAGCGGGAGGGTTAAAGACGAGCAGTACTTC. Encoded protein: CASSHSGRVKDEQYF.

This clone was counted a few times. The rearrangement links TRBV29-1 to TRBJ2-7; perhaps TRBD2 as D (6 bases). Trimming removed 2 bases at V and 7 bases at J, with 15 bases between. Germline V CDR1 and CDR2: SQVTM, ANQGSEA. The CDR3 is 13 residues long. The DNA for the CDR3 is TGCAGCGTTGAATTGGCTCCGGCGGGGGAGCAGTACTTC. As protein: CSVELAPAGEQYF.

A few counts support this clone. The J gene is TRBJ1-1, the V gene TRBV5-1; tentative D call: TRBD1 (6 bases). The germline V and J ends were trimmed by 5 bases and 1 base, with 12 bases remaining between them. The CDR3 has 14 amino acids. Germline CDR1 and CDR2: SGHRS and YFSETQ. DNA for the CDR3: TGCGCCAGCAGTCCGGGACATAGGAACACTGAAGCTTTCTTT. Translation: CASSPGHRNTEAFF.

The chain couples TRBV29-1 to TRBJ1-1, with 9 nucleotides matching TRBD1. The CDR3 runs 13 residues. Trimming removed 4 bases from V and 6 bases from J; junction bases left unmatched: 6. Germline V lookup: CDR1 SQVTM, CDR2 ANQGSEA. The CDR3 DNA follows: TGCAGCGTTGGTGGGACAGGGACGTCTGAAGCTTTCTTT. This encodes CSVGGTGTSEAFF.

V usage is TRBV29-1 and J usage is TRBJ2-7, with 8 bases aligning to TRBD1. V shed 5 bases, J shed 5 bases, and the junction held 8 bases outside the gene matches. The CDR3 is 13 amino acids. Germline CDR1 is SQVTM and CDR2 is ANQGSEA. The CDR3 loop reads CSVYGQGANEQYF. CDR3 DNA: TGCAGCGTTTATGGACAGGGAGCGAACGAGCAGTACTTC.

The chain links TRBV19 to TRBJ1-1; 7 bases are a match to TRBD1. After removal of 5 bases from V and 8 bases from J, the junction contained 14 bases not matched to a gene. Germline-derived CDR1 and CDR2 are LNHDA and SQIVND (reference sequence). The CDR3 has 15 residues. CDR3 nucleotide sequence: TGTGCCAGTAGTTGGGGACAGCCGAATCTTTTCGAAGCTTTCTTT. Translating gives CASSWGQPNLFEAFF.

The V and J genes are TRBV18 and TRBJ2-1; D is ambiguous. Between the trimmed V and J ends, which lost 0 bases and 0 bases, there was a span of 3 bases. There are 14 residues in the CDR3. CDR1 KGHSH and CDR2 LQKENI come from the germline V gene. This chain's CDR3 is CASSPPSSYNEQFF. CDR3 in DNA: TGTGCCAGCTCACCACCCAGCTCCTACAATGAGCAGTTCTTC. The full variable domain, its missing parts supplied by reference TRBV18 and TRBJ2-1, is NAGVMQNPRHLVRRRGQEARLRCSPMKGHSHVYWYRQLPEEGLKFMVYLQKENIIDESGMPKERFSAEFPKEGPSILRIQQVVRGDSAAYFCASSPPSSYNEQFFGPGTRLTVL.

This chain connects TRBV5-8 to TRBJ2-2; 8 bases line up with TRBD1. The CDR3 sequence is 18 residues long. V dropped 4 bases and J dropped 4; count of bases not matched to a gene: 15. The germline gives CDR1 SGHTS, CDR2 YDEGEE. The DNA of the CDR3 is TGTGCCAGCAGCCCGGTATTTGTCAGGGGGCAGAGCACCGGGGAGCTGTTTTTT. Amino acids: CASSPVFVRGQSTGELFF.

The chain carries TRBV6-6 and TRBJ1-3; the match to TRBD1 covers 9 bases. The germline CDR1 and CDR2 sequences are MNHNY and SVGAGI (reference sequence). Trimming cost V 6 bases and J 4 bases; bases outside gene matches: 10. This CDR3 has 16 residues. The CDR3 spells CASRHTGTGRGNTIYF. The CDR3 DNA reads TGTGCCAGCAGACACACCGGGACAGGGAGGGGAAACACCATATATTTT.

This clone was detected only once. V is TRBV30 and J is TRBJ2-7; D gene uncertain. V was clipped by 2 bases and J by 5 bases, with 10 bases between them. The CDR3 sequence is 12 residues long. CDR1 is GTSNPN and CDR2 is SVGIG in the germline V gene (reference sequence). CDR3 nucleotide sequence: TGTGCCTGGAGTCCAGACTCTGACGAGCAGTACTTC. Residues: CAWSPDSDEQYF.

The chain joins TRBV6-1 to TRBJ2-3; 11 bases fit TRBD2. From germline, CDR1 is MNHNS and CDR2 SASEGT. The CDR3 covers 15 residues. J gave up 4 bases and V 8 bases, and 8 bases lay outside the gene matches. CDR3 region: CASGLAGGGADTQYF. The CDR3 DNA reads TGTGCCAGCGGGCTAGCGGGAGGTGGAGCAGATACGCAGTATTTT.

The rearrangement joins TRBV5-4 to TRBJ2-1, with a weak D call TRBD2 (5 bases). Germline V gene data show CDR1 as SGHNT and CDR2 as YYREEE (reference sequence). V was pared by 7 bases and J by 0 bases, with 14 bases between. The CDR3 sequence is 15 residues long. The CDR3 nucleotides read TGTGCCAGCTTCAACCCGGGGAGCTCCTACAATGAGCAGTTCTTC. Protein product: CASFNPGSSYNEQFF.

This chain connects TRBV27 to TRBJ1-1; possibly TRBD1 for D (6 bases). Germline V lookup: CDR1 MNHEY, CDR2 SMNVEV (reference sequence). V was cut by 0 bases and J by 6 bases, with 17 bases left in between. The CDR3 is made up of 16 amino acids. Written as DNA, the CDR3 is TGTGCCAGCAGTTTATCCGCCGGACAGTTATCGCCTGAAGCTTTCTTT. Residues: CASSLSAGQLSPEAFF.

This clone has only one observation. The chain is built from TRBV6-1 and TRBJ2-7; D perhaps matches TRBD2 (6 bases). The germline CDR1 and CDR2 sequences are MNHNS and SASEGT. Trimming took 4 bases from V and 2 from J, leaving 9 bases between them. The CDR3 is made up of 13 amino acids. The CDR3 DNA is TGTGCCAGCAGTGCGGGAGTAGCCTACGAGCAGTACTTC. Encoded protein: CASSAGVAYEQYF.

The genes are TRBV28 and TRBJ2-2; 7 bases map to TRBD2. The junction had 3 bases not matched to a gene; V was cut back by 4 bases and J by 4 bases. The CDR3 length is 14 residues. Per germline, CDR1 MDHEN and CDR2 SYDVKM. The CDR3 DNA reads TGTGCCAGCAGTTCCGCTAGCGGCACCGGGGAGCTGTTTTTT. Its protein product is CASSSASGTGELFF.

The V call is TRBV25-1, the J call TRBJ2-2; D not certain. The germline V and J ends were trimmed by 4 bases and 2 bases, with 11 bases remaining between them. The length of the CDR3 is 15 residues. CDR1 and CDR2 (germline): MGHDK, SYGVNS. The CDR3 region is CASSVRWSNTGELFF. The CDR3 coding sequence is TGTGCCAGCAGTGTCCGTTGGAGTAACACCGGGGAGCTGTTTTTT. Full variable domain (remainder filled in from reference TRBV25-1 and TRBJ2-2): EADIYQTPRYLVIGTGKKITLECSQTMGHDKMYWYQQDPGMELHLIHYSYGVNSTEKGDLSSESTVSRIRTEHFPLTLESARPSHTSQYLCASSVRWSNTGELFFGEGSRLTVL.

The J gene is TRBJ2-1, the V gene TRBV5-1; possibly TRBD2 for D (6 bases). The CDR3 consists of 15 residues. Trimming cost V 0 bases and J 9 bases, with 16 bases left between them. The V gene's germline CDR1 is SGHRS and CDR2 YFSETQ. The CDR3: CASSLALDSLAEQFF. CDR3 bases: TGCGCCAGCAGCTTGGCGCTAGATTCACTAGCTGAGCAGTTCTTC. Full variable domain (rest looked up from reference TRBV5-1 and TRBJ2-1): KAGVTQTPRYLIKTRGQQVTLSCSPISGHRSVSWYQQTPGQGLQFLFEYFSETQRNKGNFPGRFSGRQFSNSRSEMNVSTLELGDSALYLCASSLALDSLAEQFFGPGTRLTVL.

The V gene is TRBV6-5, the J gene TRBJ2-7; D is uncertain. The CDR3 length is 13 residues. The V end lost 10 bases, the J end lost 6 bases, and 19 bases lay between the germline ends. Germline V gives CDR1 MNHEY, CDR2 SVGAGI. Written as DNA, the CDR3 is TGTGCCACCCGCGGCCTCTTACATGGCGAGCAGTACTTC. Amino acids: CATRGLLHGEQYF.

The rearrangement links TRBV13 to TRBJ2-1, with 10 bases aligning to TRBD2. V shed 8 bases, J shed 4 bases, and the junction held 8 bases outside the gene matches. Germline CDR1 and CDR2: PRHDT and FYEKMQ (reference sequence). This CDR3 is 15 amino acids long. CDR3 sequence: CASAPTSGIYNEQFF. The CDR3 coding sequence is TGTGCCAGCGCCCCAACTAGCGGGATTTACAATGAGCAGTTCTTC.

In this sample, this clone turned up many times. The CDR3 sequence is CASRLGLSRVSLVERSEKLFF. CDR3 nucleotide sequence: TGTGCAAGTCGCTTAGGACTAAGCCGGGTCTCTTTGGTCGAGAGGAGTGAAAAACTGTTTTTT. This chain joins TRBV12-2 and TRBJ1-4. TRBV12-2 is a known pseudogene. This CDR3 region has 21 residues.

This chain uses TRBV5-4 with TRBJ1-5; 8 bases map to TRBD1. The CDR3 contains 16 residues. Germline trimming cut 0 bases from V and 4 bases from J; bases unmatched to any gene: 6. Germline V gene sequence: CDR1 SGHNT, CDR2 YYREEE (reference sequence). CDR3 sequence: CASSLDQGAGNQPQHF. The CDR3 region has the DNA TGTGCCAGCAGCTTGGATCAGGGGGCGGGTAATCAGCCCCAGCATTTT.

This clone was recorded once. The chain uses TRBV5-6 and TRBJ2-5; tentatively, D is TRBD2 (6 bases). The germline CDR1 and CDR2 sequences are SGHDT and YYEEEE. CDR3 length equals 14 residues. Trimming removed 2 bases at V and 2 bases at J, with 10 bases between. The CDR3 region is CASSFMRGQETQYF. Written as DNA, the CDR3 is TGTGCCAGCAGCTTTATGCGGGGACAAGAGACCCAGTACTTC.